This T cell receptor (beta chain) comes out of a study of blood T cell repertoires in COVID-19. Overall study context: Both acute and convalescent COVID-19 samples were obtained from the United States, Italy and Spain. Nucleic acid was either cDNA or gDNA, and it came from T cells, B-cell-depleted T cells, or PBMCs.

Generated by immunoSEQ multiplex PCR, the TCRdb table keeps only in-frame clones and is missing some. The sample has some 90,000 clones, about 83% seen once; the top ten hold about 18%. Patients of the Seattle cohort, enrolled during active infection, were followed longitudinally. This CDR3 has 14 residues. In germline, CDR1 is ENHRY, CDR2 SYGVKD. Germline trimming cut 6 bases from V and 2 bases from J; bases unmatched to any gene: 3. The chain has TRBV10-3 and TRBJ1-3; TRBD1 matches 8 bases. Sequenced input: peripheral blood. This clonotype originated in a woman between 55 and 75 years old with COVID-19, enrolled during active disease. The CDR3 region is CAIRTGVTGNTIYF. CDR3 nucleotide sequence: TGTGCCATCAGGACAGGGGTCACTGGAAACACCATATATTTT.